Described below is a single T cell receptor beta chain sequence and its context. The antigen is not known. The V end was cut by 0 bases, the J end by 6 bases, with 11 bases between. The CDR3 runs to 15 residues. Germline V gene sequence: CDR1 MNHNS, CDR2 SASEGT. This specimen comes from a study of shared clonotypes between healthy human individuals. Study results and caveats: Deeper or shallower sequencing was expected to change how clonotypes are shared among donors.

The donors were adults (healthy and HIV-negative) with no recent acute infections or vaccinations. Each PCR replicate run on unsorted PBMC took in about 0.3 ug DNA, around 30,000 T cell genomes. Authors' analysis steps: ImmunoSEQ supplied junction-only sequences lacking quality scores, so filtering was different. This table comes from immunoSEQ multiplex PCR, and its TCRdb copy is limited to in-frame clones, with some not included. For V, J and clone size, that table is used; D and trimming come from the DNA. The sample yields about 480,000 clones, almost 80% seen once. Sequenced sample: PBMCs. This TCR was recovered from a woman in her thirties or forties in good health. Some clones in this sample may be carry-over from other donors' samples. The chain employs TRBV6-1 and TRBJ1-4; D possibly corresponds to TRBD1 (5 bases). As DNA, the CDR3 is TGTGCCAGCAGTGAAGCGCTCAGGGCGTATGAAAAACTGTTTTTT. It translates to CASSEALRAYEKLFF.